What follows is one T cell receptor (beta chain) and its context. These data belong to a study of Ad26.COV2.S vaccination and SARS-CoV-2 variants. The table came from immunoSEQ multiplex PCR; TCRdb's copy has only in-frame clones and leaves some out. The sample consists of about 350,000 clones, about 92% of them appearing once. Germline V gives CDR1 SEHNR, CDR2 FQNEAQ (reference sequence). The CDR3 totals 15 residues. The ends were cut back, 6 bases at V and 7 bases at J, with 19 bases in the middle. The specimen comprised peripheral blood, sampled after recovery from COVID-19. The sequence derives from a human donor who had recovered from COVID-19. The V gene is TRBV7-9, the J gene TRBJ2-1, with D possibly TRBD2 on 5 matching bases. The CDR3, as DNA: TGTGCCAGCAGTCCGGTACAAGGAGGCAGGAATGAGCAGTTCTTC. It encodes CASSPVQGGRNEQFF.